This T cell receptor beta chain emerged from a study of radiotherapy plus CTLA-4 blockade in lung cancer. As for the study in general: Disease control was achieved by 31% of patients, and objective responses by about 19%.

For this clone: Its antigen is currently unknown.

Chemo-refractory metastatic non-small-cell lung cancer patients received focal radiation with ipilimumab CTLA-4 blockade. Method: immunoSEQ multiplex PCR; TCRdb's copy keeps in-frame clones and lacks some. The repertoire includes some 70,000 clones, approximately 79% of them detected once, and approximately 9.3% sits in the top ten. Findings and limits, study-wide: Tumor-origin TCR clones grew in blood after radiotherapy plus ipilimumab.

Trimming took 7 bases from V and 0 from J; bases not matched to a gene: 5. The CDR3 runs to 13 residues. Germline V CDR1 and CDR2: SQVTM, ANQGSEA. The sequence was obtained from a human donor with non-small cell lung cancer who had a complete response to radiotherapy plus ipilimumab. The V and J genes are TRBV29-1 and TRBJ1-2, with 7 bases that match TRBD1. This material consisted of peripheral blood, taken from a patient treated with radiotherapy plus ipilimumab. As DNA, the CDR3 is TGCAGCGCACCGACAGGGCCTAACTATGGCTACACCTTC. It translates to CSAPTGPNYGYTF.